The 28 T cell receptor beta chains below all came from one sample that was sequenced in a study of blood T cell repertoires in COVID-19 (dated by TCRdb to about 2020). The method behind the library was the immunoSEQ multiplex PCR assay. The clones in this table, taken by TCRdb from immuneACCESS, are in-frame only. Not every clone is retained; where verified, under half of the shortfall comes from an unresolved V gene, and the cause of the rest is unknown. Recorded for this sample are about 260,000 clones; more than 75% of them occurred a single time. The ten largest clones represent 2.3% of the sample. Sequencing was done on a sample of peripheral blood. The receptor source for this set is a woman aged 50 to 60 with acute or convalescent COVID-19.

The rearrangement uses TRBV28 and TRBJ1-2; D possibly corresponds to TRBD1 (5 bases). The CDR3 totals 12 residues. Trimming removed 8 bases at V and 4 bases at J, with 11 bases between. The germline gives CDR1 MDHEN, CDR2 SYDVKM. CDR3 amino acids: CASRLQAYGYTF. In DNA, the CDR3 is TGTGCCAGCCGGCTACAGGCCTATGGCTACACCTTC.

The chain joins TRBV18 to TRBJ2-3; possible D gene TRBD1, 5 bases. Looked up from germline, CDR1 is KGHSH and CDR2 is LQKENI. The ends were cut back, 2 bases at V and 2 bases at J, with 11 bases in the middle. The CDR3 covers 15 residues. CDR3 sequence reads: CASSPMKGPTDTQYF. CDR3 bases: TGTGCCAGCTCACCAATGAAGGGGCCCACAGATACGCAGTATTTT.

The chain links TRBV6-5 to TRBJ1-2; D possibly corresponds to TRBD1 (6 bases). The CDR3 spans 15 residues. V was trimmed by 0 bases and J by 4 bases, leaving 12 bases between them. Germline V gene lookup returns CDR1 MNHEY and CDR2 SVGAGI. CDR3 loop: CASSYSFSGVYGYTF. CDR3 coding DNA: TGTGCCAGCAGTTACTCCTTTTCAGGGGTCTATGGCTACACCTTC.

The chain carries TRBV28 and TRBJ2-5; no clear D gene. Trimming removed 3 bases at V and 0 bases at J, with 5 bases between. CDR1 and CDR2 from the germline V gene are MDHEN and SYDVKM. The CDR3 loop spans 13 amino acids. The CDR3 here is CASSLGHQETQYF. CDR3 bases: TGTGCCAGCAGTTTGGGCCACCAAGAGACCCAGTACTTC.

J is TRBJ1-1 and V is TRBV6-4; D call uncertain. The CDR3 is 15 residues long. The V and J ends lost 3 bases and 0 bases respectively, with 11 bases between them. Germline-derived CDR1 and CDR2 are MRHNA and SNTAGT. This chain's CDR3 is CASSEQVRLNTEAFF. Written as DNA, the CDR3 is TGTGCCAGCAGTGAACAAGTTCGCCTGAACACTGAAGCTTTCTTT.

CDR3 in DNA: TGTGCCAGCAGTTTCTCTCGGGACAGTTCGACAGATACGCAGTATTTT. Translation gives CASSFSRDSSTDTQYF. The chain combines TRBV28 with TRBJ2-3, with TRBD1 matching over 7 bases. The CDR3 contains 16 residues. J gave up 3 bases and V 3 bases, and 9 bases lay outside the gene matches. Germline values: CDR1 MDHEN, CDR2 SYDVKM.

The J gene is TRBJ2-1, the V gene TRBV4-3; no reliable D call. The CDR3 runs 16 residues. Deletions cut 0 bases from V and 0 bases from J, with 9 bases between. CDR1 LGHNA and CDR2 YSLEER come from the germline V gene. CDR3 amino acids: CASSQDGQSSYNEQFF. The DNA for the CDR3 is TGCGCCAGCAGCCAAGATGGCCAAAGCTCCTACAATGAGCAGTTCTTC.

The V and J genes are TRBV24-1 and TRBJ2-1, with TRBD2 matching 7 bases. The V gene's germline CDR1 is KGHDR and CDR2 SFDVKD. The CDR3 contains 14 residues. V lost 3 bases, J lost 9 bases, and 7 bases stayed unmatched. The CDR3 reads CATSDQRTSVEQFF. The CDR3 bases are TGTGCCACCAGTGATCAACGGACTAGTGTTGAGCAGTTCTTC.

V usage is TRBV3-1 (or the pseudogene TRBV3-2) and J usage is TRBJ2-3; no firm D call. The germline CDR1 and CDR2 sequences are LGHDT and YNNKEL (reference sequence). V lost 4 bases to trimming and J lost 1 base, with 6 bases between them. The CDR3 sequence is 13 residues long. DNA for the CDR3: TGTGCCAGCAGCCCTCCGGGCACAGATACGCAGTATTTT. It encodes CASSPPGTDTQYF.

The J gene is TRBJ1-2, the V gene TRBV5-1; 10 bases agree with TRBD1. Germline V CDR1 and CDR2: SGHRS, YFSETQ. This CDR3 contains 15 residues. Trimming cost V 2 bases and J 4 bases; bases outside gene matches: 5. CDR3 in amino acids: CASSFQTGGFYGYTF. The CDR3 bases are TGCGCCAGCAGCTTTCAGACAGGGGGCTTCTATGGCTACACCTTC.

This clone was counted once. The chain couples TRBV6-2 or TRBV6-3 to TRBJ1-1; 7 bases map to TRBD1. Germline V gene data show CDR1 as MNHEY and CDR2 as SVGEGT. The J segment lost 6 bases and the V segment lost 6 bases, leaving 4 bases of the junction unmatched. The CDR3 is 12 residues long. The CDR3 DNA reads as TGTGCCAGCAGCCGACAGGGTGCTGAAGCTTTCTTT. Translation: CASSRQGAEAFF.

This clone turned up a few times. J is TRBJ2-7 and V is TRBV10-3; TRBD1 agrees at 8 bases. The CDR3 has 15 residues. The J segment lost 1 base and the V segment lost 6 bases, leaving 8 bases of the junction unmatched. The germline V gene has CDR1 ENHRY and CDR2 SYGVKD. For the CDR3, the DNA is TGTGCCATCAGACAGGGACAGGTTGGGTCCTACGAGCAGTACTTC. Translating it yields CAIRQGQVGSYEQYF.

This sequence joins TRBV15 and TRBJ1-3, with D hard to call. V lost 5 bases, J lost 2 bases, and 13 bases lay in between. Looked up from germline, CDR1 is LNHNV and CDR2 is YYDKDF (reference sequence). The CDR3 is 15 residues long. The CDR3 here is CATSGVGEPGNTIYF. CDR3 nucleotide sequence: TGTGCCACCAGCGGAGTGGGAGAGCCTGGAAACACCATATATTTT.

Here the CDR3 reads CATRTSGRGTDTQYF. CDR3 nucleotide sequence: TGTGCCACCCGGACTAGCGGGAGGGGTACAGATACGCAGTATTTT. The J gene is TRBJ2-3, the V gene TRBV28; 15 nucleotides agree with TRBD2. This CDR3 region has 15 residues. The ends lost 10 bases at V and 3 bases at J; junction bases unmatched: 5. The germline V gene has CDR1 MDHEN and CDR2 SYDVKM.

With regard to this clone: The junction differs from germline at one of its ends, possibly a read error. This chain connects TRBV3-1 (or the pseudogene TRBV3-2) to TRBJ2-7; D possibly corresponds to TRBD1 (6 bases). The length of the CDR3 is 14 residues. The germline gives CDR1 LGHDT, CDR2 YNNKEL (reference sequence). The CDR3 loop is CASSPLPGVSEEYF. CDR3 nucleotide sequence: TGTGCCAGCAGCCCTCTGCCAGGGGTGAGCGAGGAGTACTTC.

The chain carries TRBV9 and TRBJ2-1; no clear D. Germline values: CDR1 SGDLS, CDR2 YYNGEE. V was pared by 6 bases and J by 7 bases, with 8 bases between. The CDR3 consists of 11 residues. The CDR3 DNA reads TGTGCCAGCAAGACGGGTAATGAGCAGTTCTTC. Its protein product is CASKTGNEQFF.

The chain links TRBV19 to TRBJ2-1, with TRBD2 identical over 10 bases. The germline V gene encodes CDR1 LNHDA and CDR2 SQIVND (reference sequence). The CDR3 length is 19 residues. Trimming removed 3 bases from V and 7 bases from J; junction bases left unmatched: 18. The CDR3 sequence is CASSISSPGSSGRWNEQFF. The CDR3 DNA reads as TGTGCCAGTAGTATTTCTTCACCAGGATCTAGCGGGAGATGGAATGAGCAGTTCTTC.

CDR3 loop: CASSSERYTGELFF. The DNA of the CDR3 is TGTGCCAGCAGTTCGGAGCGGTACACCGGGGAGCTGTTTTTT. This chain links TRBV27 with TRBJ2-2; D perhaps matches TRBD2 (5 bases). V was trimmed by 4 bases and J by 3 bases, leaving 9 bases between them. There are 14 residues in the CDR3. The germline gives CDR1 MNHEY, CDR2 SMNVEV (reference sequence).

The rearrangement links TRBV5-4 to TRBJ2-1; 7 bases are a match to TRBD2. V shed 4 bases and J 3 bases; nucleotides not matched to a gene: 7. The CDR3 runs 15 residues. Per germline, CDR1 SGHNT and CDR2 YYREEE (reference sequence). The CDR3 coding sequence is TGTGCCAGCAGCCCTGGGGCTAGCGGCTACAATGAGCAGTTCTTC. It is translated as CASSPGASGYNEQFF.

The chain couples TRBV5-5 to TRBJ2-7; 10 bases line up with TRBD2. This CDR3 has 19 amino acids. Germline CDR1 reads SGHKS; CDR2 reads YYEKEE (reference sequence). The J segment lost 5 bases and the V segment lost 0 bases, leaving 17 bases of the junction unmatched. CDR3 DNA sequence: TGTGCCAGCAGCTTGGCCGGCGGCGTGCTAGCGGGAGTTCTCGACGAGCAGTACTTC. Protein sequence: CASSLAGGVLAGVLDEQYF.

The V call is TRBV19, the J call TRBJ2-1; the D gene is possibly TRBD2 (6 bases). Germline V CDR1 and CDR2: LNHDA, SQIVND (reference sequence). V lost 3 bases and J lost 5, with 14 bases in between. The CDR3 has 15 residues. The CDR3 here is CASSMPLTSHNEQFF. CDR3 DNA: TGTGCCAGTAGTATGCCCTTGACTAGTCACAATGAGCAGTTCTTC.

This clone was seen only once. This CDR3 is CASSRTVDYEQYF. The CDR3 DNA sequence: TGTGCCAGTAGTAGGACAGTTGACTACGAGCAGTACTTC. V and J are TRBV19 and TRBJ2-7; D perhaps matches TRBD1 (6 bases). Between the trimmed V and J ends, which lost 4 bases and 3 bases, there was a span of 10 bases. CDR3 length: 13 amino acids. Germline lookup yields CDR1 LNHDA and CDR2 SQIVND (reference sequence).

This clone turned up a few times. The chain recombines TRBV20-1 with TRBJ1-1; D gene uncertain. The CDR3 has 11 residues. The germline V gene has CDR1 DFQATT and CDR2 SNEGSKA (reference sequence). The V gene lost 5 bases and the J gene lost 5 bases, with 9 bases spanning the gap. CDR3 DNA: TGCAGTGCTCCCCGGTGGACTGAAGCTTTCTTT. As protein: CSAPRWTEAFF.

The chain links TRBV7-2 to TRBJ2-7, with 9 bases identical to TRBD1. The CDR3 spans 16 residues. Germline CDR1 reads SGHTA; CDR2 reads FQGNSA. V lost 5 bases, J lost 3 bases, and 11 bases stayed unmatched. The chain's CDR3 is CASSTTPGQGFYEQYF. The CDR3 nucleotides are TGTGCCAGCAGCACAACGCCGGGACAGGGATTCTACGAGCAGTACTTC.

V and J are TRBV29-1 and TRBJ2-5, with TRBD2 identical over 7 bases. The CDR3 runs 14 residues. CDR1 is SQVTM and CDR2 is ANQGSEA in the germline V gene. With 7 bases clipped from V and 5 bases from J, the junction kept 13 bases outside the gene matches. CDR3 bases: TGCAGCGCTGCGGGACTACCTGATTCGGAGACCCAGTACTTC. Translated, it gives CSAAGLPDSETQYF.

The chain couples TRBV18 to TRBJ1-6, with a tentative D call TRBD1 (5 bases). CDR1 is KGHSH and CDR2 is LQKENI in the germline V gene. This CDR3 region has 14 residues. The V end was cut by 4 bases, the J end by 8 bases, with 12 bases between. CDR3 DNA: TGTGCCAGCTCACTACGCAGGGAGGATTCACCCCTCCACTTT. Its translation is CASSLRREDSPLHF.

The chain links TRBV5-1 to TRBJ1-1, with 8 bases aligning to TRBD1. Germline V gene data show CDR1 as SGHRS and CDR2 as YFSETQ. Unmatched junction bases numbered 6, after V lost 4 bases and J lost 4 bases. The CDR3 length is 14 residues. For the CDR3, the DNA is TGCGCCAGCAGCGCTGGACAGGGTACCACTGAAGCTTTCTTT. Protein sequence: CASSAGQGTTEAFF.

DNA of the CDR3: TGTGCCAGCAGAGTCGGAGGGCGAAGAGGTAATGAAAAACTGTTTTTT. This translates into CASRVGGRRGNEKLFF. The gene calls are TRBV27 and TRBJ1-4, with D unclear. CDR1 MNHEY and CDR2 SMNVEV come from the germline V gene (reference sequence). Trimming cost V 6 bases and J 4 bases, with 18 bases left between them. The CDR3 contains 16 residues. Variable domain in full (rest from reference TRBV27 and TRBJ1-4): EAQVTQNPRYLITVTGKKLTVTCSQNMNHEYMSWYRQDPGLGLRQIYYSMNVEVTDKGDVPEGYKVSRKEKRNFPLILESPSPNQTSLYFCASRVGGRRGNEKLFFGSGTQLSVL.